This TCR beta chain was retrieved from a study of radiotherapy plus CTLA-4 blockade in lung cancer. Study-wide results and caveats: In blood, after radiotherapy plus ipilimumab, tumor-derived TCR clones expanded.

Notes on this clone: What it recognizes is unknown.

The CDR3 runs 13 residues. CDR1 is MNHEY and CDR2 is SVGAGI in the germline V gene. V was pared by 6 bases and J by 8 bases, with 14 bases between. Repertoires were generated with immunoSEQ multiplex PCR, while TCRdb's copy carries only in-frame clones and drops some. This table holds tens of thousands of clones, 78% found once. The chain couples TRBV6-5 to TRBJ2-1; D may match TRBD1 or TRBD2 (5 bases each). This TCR derives from a human donor with non-small cell lung cancer who had stable disease on radiotherapy plus ipilimumab. This material consisted of peripheral blood, taken from a patient treated with radiotherapy plus ipilimumab. This CDR3 reads CASSPAGRDEQFF. The CDR3 DNA sequence: TGTGCCAGCAGCCCAGCAGGGCGGGATGAGCAGTTCTTC.